These 10 T cell receptor beta chains originate from one sample sequenced in a study of post-analysis software for immune sequencing data. The authors incorporated unique molecular identifiers into the TCR beta cDNA libraries. TCRdb re-called the PCR reads with MiXCR, one entry per CDR3 protein. The table records about 500,000 distinct CDR3 sequences, roughly 45% of them present only once. Study results and caveats: A few TRBV segments (TRBV5-6, TRBV5-1 and TRBV20-1 among them) occurred more frequently in patients than in controls.

Their antigens are not known. The sequencing sample was made of blood. The origin of the receptors is a girl between 10 and 17 years old with multiple sclerosis.

This clonotype was observed a handful of times. V and J are TRBV29-1 and TRBJ1-1; D unclear. This CDR3 is 10 amino acids long. Deletions cut 1 base from V and 4 bases from J, with 1 base between. CDR1 SQVTM and CDR2 ANQGSEA come from the germline V gene. The CDR3 sequence is CSVEGTEAFF. The CDR3 DNA follows: TGCAGCGTTGAAGGCACTGAAGCTTTCTTT.

A few counts support this clonotype. This chain connects TRBV20-1 to TRBJ2-3, with a weak D call TRBD1 (5 bases). The V and J ends lost 0 bases and 6 bases respectively, with 13 bases between them. This CDR3 region has 14 residues. Looked up from germline, CDR1 is DFQATT and CDR2 is SNEGSKA (reference sequence). DNA of the CDR3: TGCAGTGCTAGAGATCCAGGGTCCAGGGATACGCAGTATTTT. Encoded protein: CSARDPGSRDTQYF.

For this clonotype: The junction differs from germline at one of its ends, possibly a read error. The V gene is TRBV7-7, the J gene TRBJ2-5; 10 bases match TRBD2. The germline CDR1 and CDR2 sequences are SSHAT and FNYEAQ (reference sequence). The length of the CDR3 is 13 residues. CDR3 sequence reads: CASRRGLAETQYF. The CDR3 DNA is TGTGCTAGCAGGCGGGGACTAGCGGAGACCCAGTACTTC.

The V gene is TRBV5-5, the J gene TRBJ2-1; D may correspond to TRBD1 or TRBD2 (5 bases each). CDR1 and CDR2 from the germline V gene are SGHKS and YYEKEE (reference sequence). The CDR3 consists of 16 residues. V lost 0 bases to trimming and J lost 2 bases, with 12 bases between them. CDR3 in amino acids: CASSLDWGWTYNEQFF. CDR3 DNA sequence: TGTGCCAGCAGCTTGGATTGGGGGTGGACCTACAATGAGCAGTTCTTC.

There are a few counts of this clonotype. This chain uses TRBV6-5 with TRBJ2-5, with 8 nucleotides matching TRBD2. CDR1 and CDR2 (germline): MNHEY, SVGAGI. Trimming took 4 bases from V and 1 from J; bases not matched to a gene: 5. CDR3 length equals 15 residues. The CDR3 DNA follows: TGTGCCAGCAGTTCTGGACTAGCAGTCCAAGAGACCCAGTACTTC. This encodes CASSSGLAVQETQYF.

Worth noting for this clonotype: An end of the junction does not agree with germline; a read error may underlie this. The chain is built from TRBV7-3 and TRBJ1-2, with 7 bases identical to TRBD1. CDR1 is SGHTA and CDR2 is FQGTGA in the germline V gene. This CDR3 contains 15 residues. The CDR3 protein is CVSSPVGGGGYGYTF. CDR3 coding DNA: TGTGTCAGCAGCCCTGTAGGAGGGGGCGGCTATGGCTACACCTTC.

This rearrangement joins TRBV12-3 or TRBV12-4 to TRBJ2-4; TRBD2 agrees at 10 bases. The end of the DNA is better explained by TRBJ2-7, so the J call may be wrong. The CDR3 extends over 15 amino acids. CDR3 DNA: TGTGCCAGCAGTTTACTAGCGGGAGTCTTATACGAGCAGTACTTC. The encoded protein is CASSLLAGVLYEQYF.

The chain recombines TRBV11-2 with TRBJ2-5, with D uncertain. The CDR3 consists of 13 residues. Trimming took off 1 base at V and 4 bases at J, with 7 bases between the two ends. Germline lookup yields CDR1 SGHAT and CDR2 FQNNGV. CDR3 loop: CASSLVVAETQYF. The CDR3 DNA follows: TGTGCCAGCAGCTTAGTCGTAGCAGAGACCCAGTACTTC.

The gene calls are TRBV12-3 or TRBV12-4 and TRBJ2-1; D ambiguous. CDR3 length: 15 residues. The V end was cut by 7 bases, the J end by 0 bases, with 13 bases between. The CDR3 DNA is TGTGCCAGCACCCCAACGGGTAGCTCCTACAATGAGCAGTTCTTC. This translates into CASTPTGSSYNEQFF.

The genes are TRBV5-1 and TRBJ2-1; weak D call: TRBD2 (5 bases). The V end was cut by 5 bases, the J end by 2 bases, with 14 bases between. The germline V gene encodes CDR1 SGHRS and CDR2 YFSETQ. This CDR3 has 15 amino acids. This CDR3 reads CASSETISAYNEQFF. CDR3 coding DNA: TGCGCCAGCAGTGAGACTATTTCAGCCTACAATGAGCAGTTCTTC.